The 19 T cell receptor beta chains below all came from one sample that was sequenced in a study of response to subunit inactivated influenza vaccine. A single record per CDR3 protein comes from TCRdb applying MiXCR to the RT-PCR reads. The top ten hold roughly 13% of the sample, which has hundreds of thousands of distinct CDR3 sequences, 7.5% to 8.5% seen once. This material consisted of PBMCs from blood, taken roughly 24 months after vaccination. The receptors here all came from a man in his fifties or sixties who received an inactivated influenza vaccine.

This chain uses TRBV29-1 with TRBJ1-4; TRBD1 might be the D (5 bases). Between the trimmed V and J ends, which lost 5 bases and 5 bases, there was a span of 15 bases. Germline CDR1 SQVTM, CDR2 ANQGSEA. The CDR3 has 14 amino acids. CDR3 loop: CSVSDRGLNEKLFF. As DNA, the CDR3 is TGCAGCGTTTCCGACCGGGGCTTGAATGAAAAACTGTTTTTT.

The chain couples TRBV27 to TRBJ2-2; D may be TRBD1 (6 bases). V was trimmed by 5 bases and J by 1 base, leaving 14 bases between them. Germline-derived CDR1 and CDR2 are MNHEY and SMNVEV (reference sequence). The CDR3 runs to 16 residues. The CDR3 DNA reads TGTGCCAGCAGTCACCCGACAGGAGTGAACACCGGGGAGCTGTTTTTT. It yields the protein CASSHPTGVNTGELFF.

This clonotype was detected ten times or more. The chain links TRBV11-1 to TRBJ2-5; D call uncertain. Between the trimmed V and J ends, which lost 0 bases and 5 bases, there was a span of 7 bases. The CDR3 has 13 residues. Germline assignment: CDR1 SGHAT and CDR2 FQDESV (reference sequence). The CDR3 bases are TGTGCCAGCAGCTTAGCTGGGATTGAGACCCAGTACTTC. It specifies CASSLAGIETQYF.

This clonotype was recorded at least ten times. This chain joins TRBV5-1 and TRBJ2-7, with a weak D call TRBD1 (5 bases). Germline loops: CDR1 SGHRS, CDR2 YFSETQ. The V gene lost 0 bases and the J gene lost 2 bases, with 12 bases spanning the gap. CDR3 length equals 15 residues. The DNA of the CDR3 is TGCGCCAGCAGCTTGGACAGGCCCTTTACCTACGAGCAGTACTTC. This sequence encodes CASSLDRPFTYEQYF.

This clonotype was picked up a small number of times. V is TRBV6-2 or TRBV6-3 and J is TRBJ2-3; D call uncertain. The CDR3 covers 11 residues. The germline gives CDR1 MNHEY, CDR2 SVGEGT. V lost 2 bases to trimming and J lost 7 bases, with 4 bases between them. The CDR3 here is CASSYVNTQYF. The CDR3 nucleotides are TGTGCCAGCAGTTACGTGAATACGCAGTATTTT.

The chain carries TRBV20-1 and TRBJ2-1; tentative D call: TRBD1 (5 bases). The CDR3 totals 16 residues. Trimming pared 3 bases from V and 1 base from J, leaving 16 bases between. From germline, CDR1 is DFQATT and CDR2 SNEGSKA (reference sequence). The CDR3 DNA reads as TGCAGTGCTAGTGTCAGTGGGGCGACTTCCTACAATGAGCAGTTCTTC. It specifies CSASVSGATSYNEQFF.

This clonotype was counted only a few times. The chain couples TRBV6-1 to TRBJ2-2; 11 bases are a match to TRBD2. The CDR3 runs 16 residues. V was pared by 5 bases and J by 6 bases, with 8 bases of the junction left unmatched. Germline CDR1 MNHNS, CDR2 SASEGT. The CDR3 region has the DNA TGTGCCAGCAGTCCCCTTAGCGGGAGGGCCCCCGGGGAGCTGTTTTTT. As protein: CASSPLSGRAPGELFF.

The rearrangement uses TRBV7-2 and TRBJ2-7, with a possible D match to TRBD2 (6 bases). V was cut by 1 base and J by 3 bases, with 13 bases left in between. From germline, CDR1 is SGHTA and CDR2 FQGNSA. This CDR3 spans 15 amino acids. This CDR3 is CASSLGRVAVYEQYF. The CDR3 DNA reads TGTGCCAGCAGCTTAGGGAGAGTAGCGGTCTACGAGCAGTACTTC. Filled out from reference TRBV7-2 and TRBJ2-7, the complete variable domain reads GAGVSQSPSNKVTEKGKDVELRCDPISGHTALYWYRQSLGQGLEFLIYFQGNSAPDKSGLPSDRFSAERTGGSVSTLTIQRTQQEDSAVYLCASSLGRVAVYEQYFGPGTRLTVT.

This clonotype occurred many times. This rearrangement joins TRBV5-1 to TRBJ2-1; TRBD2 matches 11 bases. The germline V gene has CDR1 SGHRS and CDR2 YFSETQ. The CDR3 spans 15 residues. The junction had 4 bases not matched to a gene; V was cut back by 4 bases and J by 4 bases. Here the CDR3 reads CASSNGTSGYNEQFF. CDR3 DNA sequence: TGCGCCAGCAGCAACGGGACTAGCGGATACAATGAGCAGTTCTTC.

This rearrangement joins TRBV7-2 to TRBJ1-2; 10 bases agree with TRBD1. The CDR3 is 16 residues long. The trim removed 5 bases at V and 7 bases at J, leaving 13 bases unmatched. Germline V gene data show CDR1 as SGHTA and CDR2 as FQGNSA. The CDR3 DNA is TGTGCCAGCAGCAAATCGACAGGGGGCGCTTATACTGGCTACACCTTC. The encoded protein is CASSKSTGGAYTGYTF.

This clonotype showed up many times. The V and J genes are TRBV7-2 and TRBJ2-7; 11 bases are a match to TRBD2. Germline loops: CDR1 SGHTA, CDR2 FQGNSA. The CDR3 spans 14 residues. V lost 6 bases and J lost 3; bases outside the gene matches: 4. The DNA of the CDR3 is TGTGCCAGCAGTTACACTAGCGGGAGCTACGAGCAGTACTTC. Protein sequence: CASSYTSGSYEQYF.

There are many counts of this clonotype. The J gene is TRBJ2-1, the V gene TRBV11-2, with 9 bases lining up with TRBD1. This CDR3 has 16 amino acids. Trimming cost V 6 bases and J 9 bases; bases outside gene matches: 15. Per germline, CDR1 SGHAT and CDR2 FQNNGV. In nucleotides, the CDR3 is TGTGCCAGCAGGCCGCCGGGACAGGGTAGGCCCGGTGAGCAGTTCTTC. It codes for CASRPPGQGRPGEQFF.

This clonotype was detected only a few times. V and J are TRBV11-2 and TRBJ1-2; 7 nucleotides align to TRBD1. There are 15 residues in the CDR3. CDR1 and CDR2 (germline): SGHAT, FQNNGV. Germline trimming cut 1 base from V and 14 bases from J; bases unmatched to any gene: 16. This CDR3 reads CASSLAWDRPPLATF. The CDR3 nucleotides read TGTGCCAGCAGCTTAGCCTGGGACAGACCTCCCCTAGCGACCTTC.

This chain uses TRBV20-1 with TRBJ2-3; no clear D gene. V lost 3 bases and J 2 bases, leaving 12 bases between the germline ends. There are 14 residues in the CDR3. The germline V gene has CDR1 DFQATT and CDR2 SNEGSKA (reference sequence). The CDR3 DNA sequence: TGCAGTGCTAGTCTTGACGGTTACACAGATACGCAGTATTTT. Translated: CSASLDGYTDTQYF.

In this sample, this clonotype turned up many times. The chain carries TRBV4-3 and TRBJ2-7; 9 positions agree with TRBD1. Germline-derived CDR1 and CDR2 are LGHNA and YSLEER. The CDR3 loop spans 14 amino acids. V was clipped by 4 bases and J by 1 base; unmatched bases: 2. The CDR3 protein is CASSRDRDSYEQYF. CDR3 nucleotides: TGCGCCAGCAGCCGGGACAGGGATTCCTACGAGCAGTACTTC.

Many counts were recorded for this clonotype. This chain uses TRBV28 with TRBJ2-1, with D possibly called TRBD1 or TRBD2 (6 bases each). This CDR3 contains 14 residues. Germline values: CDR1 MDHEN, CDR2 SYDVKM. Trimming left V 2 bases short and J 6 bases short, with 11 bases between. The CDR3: CASSLMEGVNEQFF. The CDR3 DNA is TGTGCCAGCAGTTTAATGGAGGGGGTCAATGAGCAGTTCTTC.

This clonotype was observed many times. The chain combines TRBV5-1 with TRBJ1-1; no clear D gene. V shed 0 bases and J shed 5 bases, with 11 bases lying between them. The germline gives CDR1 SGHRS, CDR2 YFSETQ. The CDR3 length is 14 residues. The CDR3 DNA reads TGCGCCAGCAGCTTGGAACCGGGTTGGACTGAAGCTTTCTTT. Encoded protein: CASSLEPGWTEAFF. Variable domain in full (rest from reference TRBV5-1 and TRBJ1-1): KAGVTQTPRYLIKTRGQQVTLSCSPISGHRSVSWYQQTPGQGLQFLFEYFSETQRNKGNFPGRFSGRQFSNSRSEMNVSTLELGDSALYLCASSLEPGWTEAFFGQGTRLTVV.

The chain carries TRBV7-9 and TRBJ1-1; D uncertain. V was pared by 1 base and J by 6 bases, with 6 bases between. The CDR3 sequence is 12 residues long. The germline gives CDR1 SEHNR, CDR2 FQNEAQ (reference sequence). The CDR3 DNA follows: TGTGCCAGCAGCTTAGGGGAGGCTGAAGCTTTCTTT. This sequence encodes CASSLGEAEAFF.

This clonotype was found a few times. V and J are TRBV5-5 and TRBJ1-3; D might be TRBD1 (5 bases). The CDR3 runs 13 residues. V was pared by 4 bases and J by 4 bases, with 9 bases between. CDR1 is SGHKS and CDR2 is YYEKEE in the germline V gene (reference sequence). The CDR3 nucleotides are TGTGCCAGCAGCCCGTGGGGGGGAAACACCATATATTTT. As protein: CASSPWGGNTIYF.